The clone carrying this TCR beta chain was counted ten times or more. Its target is unknown. Construction of TCR beta libraries was performed using quantitative 5'-RACE with molecular barcodes. TCRdb re-derived calls from the 5' RACE reads in MiXCR, one entry per CDR3 protein. Here the sample spans 40,000 or so distinct CDR3 sequences, around 2.9% being singletons. The sample comes from a study of CD8 T cells in ankylosing spondylitis. Study-wide points: Earlier literature documents some of the motif variants in reactive arthritis synovial fluid and blood. What appeared characteristic of ankylosing spondylitis blood was a TCR beta motif of about eight highly homologous variants.

V lost 0 bases and J lost 5; bases outside the gene matches: 4. The CDR3 has 15 residues. Germline V gene data show CDR1 as SGDLS and CDR2 as YYNGEE. Material for sequencing was blood, either unsorted or a sorted T cell fraction (not recorded which). This clonotype was sampled from a male donor with ankylosing spondylitis or in good health (not recorded which). This chain connects TRBV9 to TRBJ2-2, with 7 bases identical to TRBD2. CDR3 sequence reads: CASSVEPSGTGELFF. The CDR3 DNA follows: TGTGCCAGCAGCGTAGAGCCTAGCGGAACCGGGGAGCTGTTTTTT.